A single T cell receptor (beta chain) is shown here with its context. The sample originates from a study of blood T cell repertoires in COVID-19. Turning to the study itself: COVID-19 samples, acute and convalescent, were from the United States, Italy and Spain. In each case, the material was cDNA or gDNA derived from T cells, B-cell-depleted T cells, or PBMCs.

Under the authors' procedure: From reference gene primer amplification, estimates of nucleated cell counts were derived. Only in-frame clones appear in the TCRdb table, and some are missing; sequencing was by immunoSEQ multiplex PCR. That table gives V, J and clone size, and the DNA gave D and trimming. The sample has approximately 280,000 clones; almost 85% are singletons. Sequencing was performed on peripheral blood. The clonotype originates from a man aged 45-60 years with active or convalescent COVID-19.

CDR3 sequence (DNA): TGTGCCAGCAGCATAGAGTGGGGCACCAATCAGCCCCAGCATTTT. Translating gives CASSIEWGTNQPQHF. V gene TRBV27 combines with J gene TRBJ1-5, with a tentative D call TRBD1 (5 bases). The V end lost 6 bases, the J end lost 3 bases, and 15 bases lay between the germline ends. This CDR3 spans 15 amino acids. Germline assignment: CDR1 MNHEY and CDR2 SMNVEV (reference sequence).